The 5 T cell receptor beta chains below all came from one sample that was sequenced in a study of blood T cell repertoires in COVID-19. This table comes from immunoSEQ multiplex PCR, and its TCRdb copy is limited to in-frame clones, with some not included. This table has 69,000 or so clones, around 83% appearing once. The sequenced sample consisted of peripheral blood. These receptors originate from a woman at least 80 years old with acute or convalescent COVID-19.

V is TRBV19 and J is TRBJ1-2; D call uncertain. V was shortened by 2 bases and J by 4 bases, with 11 bases between the two germline ends. Per germline, CDR1 LNHDA and CDR2 SQIVND (reference sequence). The CDR3 length is 14 residues. As DNA, the CDR3 is TGTGCCAGTAGTATACCTAGTCACCCCTATGGCTACACCTTC. The encoded protein is CASSIPSHPYGYTF. The complete variable domain, with remaining parts taken from reference TRBV19 and TRBJ1-2, reads DGGITQSPKYLFRKEGQNVTLSCEQNLNHDAMYWYRQDPGQGLRLIYYSQIVNDFQKGDIAEGYSVSREKKESFPLTVTSAQKNPTAFYLCASSIPSHPYGYTFGSGTRLTVV.

Notes on this clone: The same CDR3 arises from other DNA sequences in this sample as well. The chain combines TRBV6-5 with TRBJ2-7; D is ambiguous. The CDR3 spans 11 residues. V lost 4 bases, J lost 3 bases, and 4 bases lay in between. Germline V gene sequence: CDR1 MNHEY, CDR2 SVGAGI. The CDR3 DNA sequence: TGTGCCAGCAGTTCCATCTACGAGCAGTACTTC. Its translation: CASSSIYEQYF.

This chain uses TRBV5-8 with TRBJ2-6; 7 nucleotides agree with TRBD1. The CDR3 loop spans 18 amino acids. V shed 4 bases, J shed 0 bases, and the junction held 10 bases outside the gene matches. From germline, CDR1 is SGHTS and CDR2 YDEGEE. DNA of the CDR3: TGTGCCAGCAGCCCCGGGACAGTACCAATCTCTGGGGCCAACGTCCTGACTTTC. This encodes CASSPGTVPISGANVLTF.

The chain carries TRBV7-2 and TRBJ2-2; D gene uncertain. V lost 1 base and J lost 4, with 7 bases in between. CDR3 length: 14 amino acids. CDR1 is SGHTA, CDR2 FQGNSA, per germline. The CDR3 loop reads CASSLGAGTGELFF. The CDR3 region has the DNA TGTGCCAGCAGCTTAGGGGCAGGCACCGGGGAGCTGTTTTTT.

The J gene is TRBJ2-5, the V gene TRBV28; 7 bases align to TRBD1. This CDR3 is built from 13 residues. The V gene end was trimmed by 7 bases and the J gene end by 2 bases; junction bases not matched to a gene: 4. CDR1 is MDHEN, CDR2 SYDVKM, per germline. The CDR3 protein is CASKRTGQETQYF. As DNA, the CDR3 is TGTGCCAGCAAAAGGACAGGACAAGAGACCCAGTACTTC.